This record looks at one T cell receptor beta chain sequence and its context. At one end the junction does not follow the germline gene, possibly because of a read error. This CDR3 is also generated by other DNA sequences in the sample. The sample originates from a study of cytomegalovirus exposure and HLA in healthy donors. PCR amplification relied on 60 Vbeta primers (plus 13 Jbeta primers). The table came from immunoSEQ multiplex PCR; TCRdb's copy has only in-frame clones and leaves some out. Among about 120,000 clones listed, roughly 78% were seen once. The germline V gene has CDR1 MDHEN and CDR2 SYDVKM. The CDR3 contains 13 residues.

The chain has TRBV28 and TRBJ1-1; no definite D call. Sequenced material: PBMCs. The sequence was collected from a woman aged 40 to 50 in good health and CMV-seronegative. The chain's CDR3 is CASSFNGLTEAFF. CDR3 bases: TGTGCCAGTAGTTTTAATGGCCTCACTGAAGCTTTCTTT.